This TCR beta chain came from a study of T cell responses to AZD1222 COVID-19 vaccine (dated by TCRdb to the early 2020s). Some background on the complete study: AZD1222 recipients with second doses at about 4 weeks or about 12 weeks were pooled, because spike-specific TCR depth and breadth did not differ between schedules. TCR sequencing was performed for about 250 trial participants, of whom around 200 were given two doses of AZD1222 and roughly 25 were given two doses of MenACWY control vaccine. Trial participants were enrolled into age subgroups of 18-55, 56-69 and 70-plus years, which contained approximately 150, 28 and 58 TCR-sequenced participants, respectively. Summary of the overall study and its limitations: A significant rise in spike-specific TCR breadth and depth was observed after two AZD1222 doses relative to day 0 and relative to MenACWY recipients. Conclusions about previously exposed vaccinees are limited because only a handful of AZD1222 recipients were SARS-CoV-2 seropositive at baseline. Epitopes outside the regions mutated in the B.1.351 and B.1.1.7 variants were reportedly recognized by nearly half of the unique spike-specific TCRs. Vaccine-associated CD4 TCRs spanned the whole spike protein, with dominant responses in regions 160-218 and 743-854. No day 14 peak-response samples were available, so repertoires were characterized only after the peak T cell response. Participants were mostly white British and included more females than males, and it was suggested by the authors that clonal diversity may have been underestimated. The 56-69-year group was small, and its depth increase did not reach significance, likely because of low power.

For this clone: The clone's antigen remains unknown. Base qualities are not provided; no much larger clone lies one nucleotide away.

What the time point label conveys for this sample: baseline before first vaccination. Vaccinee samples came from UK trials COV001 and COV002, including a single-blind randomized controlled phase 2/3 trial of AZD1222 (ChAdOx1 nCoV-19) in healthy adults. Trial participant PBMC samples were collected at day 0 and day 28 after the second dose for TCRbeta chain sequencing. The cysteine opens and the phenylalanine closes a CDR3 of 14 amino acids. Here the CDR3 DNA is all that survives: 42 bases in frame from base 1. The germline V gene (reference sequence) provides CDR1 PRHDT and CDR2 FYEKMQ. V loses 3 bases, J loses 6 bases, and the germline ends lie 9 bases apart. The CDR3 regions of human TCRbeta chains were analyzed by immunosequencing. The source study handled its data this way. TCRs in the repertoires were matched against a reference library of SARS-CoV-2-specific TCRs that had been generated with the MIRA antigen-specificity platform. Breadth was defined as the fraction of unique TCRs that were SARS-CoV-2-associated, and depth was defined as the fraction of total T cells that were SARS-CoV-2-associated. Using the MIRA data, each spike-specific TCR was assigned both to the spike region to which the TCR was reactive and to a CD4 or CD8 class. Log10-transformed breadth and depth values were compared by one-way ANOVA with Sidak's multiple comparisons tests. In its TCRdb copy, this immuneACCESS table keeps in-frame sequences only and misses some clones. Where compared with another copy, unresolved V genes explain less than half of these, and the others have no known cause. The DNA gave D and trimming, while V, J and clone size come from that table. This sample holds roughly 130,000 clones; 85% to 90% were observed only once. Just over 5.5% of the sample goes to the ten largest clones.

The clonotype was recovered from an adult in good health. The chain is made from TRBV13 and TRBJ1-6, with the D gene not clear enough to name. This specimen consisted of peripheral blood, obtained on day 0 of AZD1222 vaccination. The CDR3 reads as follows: CASSFGQLNSPLHF. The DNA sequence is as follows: TGTGCCAGCAGCTTCGGGCAGCTTAATTCACCCCTCCACTTT.